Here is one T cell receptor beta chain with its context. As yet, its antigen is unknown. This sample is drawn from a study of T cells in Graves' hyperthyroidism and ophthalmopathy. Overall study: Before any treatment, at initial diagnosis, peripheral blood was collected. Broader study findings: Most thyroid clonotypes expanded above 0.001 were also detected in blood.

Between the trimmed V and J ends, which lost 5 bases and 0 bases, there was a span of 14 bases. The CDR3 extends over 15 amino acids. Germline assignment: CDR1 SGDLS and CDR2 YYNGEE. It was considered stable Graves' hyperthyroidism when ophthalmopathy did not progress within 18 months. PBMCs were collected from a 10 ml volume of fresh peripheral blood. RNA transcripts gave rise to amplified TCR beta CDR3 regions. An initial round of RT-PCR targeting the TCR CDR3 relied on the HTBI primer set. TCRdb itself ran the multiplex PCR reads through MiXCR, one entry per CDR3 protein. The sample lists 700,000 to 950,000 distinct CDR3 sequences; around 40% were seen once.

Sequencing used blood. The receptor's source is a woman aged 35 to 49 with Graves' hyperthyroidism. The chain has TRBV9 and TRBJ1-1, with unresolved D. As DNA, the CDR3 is TGTGCCAGCAGAGTCGGAGATTCCCTGAACACTGAAGCTTTCTTT. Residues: CASRVGDSLNTEAFF.